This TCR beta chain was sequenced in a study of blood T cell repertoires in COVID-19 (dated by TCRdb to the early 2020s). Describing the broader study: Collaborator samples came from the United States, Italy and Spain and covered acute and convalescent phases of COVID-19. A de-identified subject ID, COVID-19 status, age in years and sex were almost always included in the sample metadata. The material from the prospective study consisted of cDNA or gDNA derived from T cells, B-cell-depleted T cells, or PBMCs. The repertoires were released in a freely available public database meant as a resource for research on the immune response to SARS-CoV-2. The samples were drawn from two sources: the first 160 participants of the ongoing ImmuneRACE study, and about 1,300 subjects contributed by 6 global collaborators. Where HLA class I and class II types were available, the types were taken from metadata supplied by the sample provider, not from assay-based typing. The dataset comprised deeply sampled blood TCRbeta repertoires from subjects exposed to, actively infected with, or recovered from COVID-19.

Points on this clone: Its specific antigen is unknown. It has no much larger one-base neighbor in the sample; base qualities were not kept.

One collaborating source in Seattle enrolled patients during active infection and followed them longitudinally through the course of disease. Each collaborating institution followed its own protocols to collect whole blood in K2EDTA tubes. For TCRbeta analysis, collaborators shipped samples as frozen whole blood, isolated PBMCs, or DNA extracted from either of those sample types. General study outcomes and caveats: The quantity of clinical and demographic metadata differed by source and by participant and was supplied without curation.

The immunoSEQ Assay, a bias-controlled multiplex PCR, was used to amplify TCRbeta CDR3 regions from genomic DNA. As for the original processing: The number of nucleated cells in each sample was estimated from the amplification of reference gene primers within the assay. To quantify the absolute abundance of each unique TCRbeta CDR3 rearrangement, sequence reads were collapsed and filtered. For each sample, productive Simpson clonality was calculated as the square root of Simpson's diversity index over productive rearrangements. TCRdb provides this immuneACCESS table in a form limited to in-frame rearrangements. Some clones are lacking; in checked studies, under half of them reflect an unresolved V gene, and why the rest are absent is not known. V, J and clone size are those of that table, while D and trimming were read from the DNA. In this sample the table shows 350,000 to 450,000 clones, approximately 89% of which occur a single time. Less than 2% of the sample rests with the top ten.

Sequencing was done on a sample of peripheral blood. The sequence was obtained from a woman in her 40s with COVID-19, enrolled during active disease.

The bases are TGTGCCAGCAGCCCCAGGGGGCTCGGACAGCCCCAGCATTTT. Its protein reads: CASSPRGLGQPQHF. Recombination connected TRBV28 to TRBJ1-5, with TRBD1 identical over 8 junction bases. There are 14 amino acids in the CDR3, from cysteine to phenylalanine inclusive. CDR3 DNA only is kept here, 42 bases in frame from base 1. V loses 6 bases at its end and J loses 7 bases; junction bases beyond the gene matches: 8. Sequences MDHEN (CDR1) and SYDVKM (CDR2) are obtained from the germline V gene. With the rest looked up from the reference TRBV28 and TRBJ1-5 genes rather than sequenced, the full variable domain is DVKVTQSSRYLVKRTGEKVFLECVQDMDHENMFWYRQDPGLGLRLIYFSYDVKMKEKGDIPEGYSVSREKKERFSLILESASTNQTSMYLCASSPRGLGQPQHFGDGTRLSIL.